The 11 T cell receptor beta chains presented below share a single source sample, sequenced in a study of T cell repertoires in cytomegalovirus infection. TCRdb ran MiXCR on the reads and lists one entry per CDR3 protein. The sample has about 150,000 distinct CDR3 sequences, 20% to 25% seen once; the top ten hold roughly 9.8%. The sequencing input was PBMCs. The receptor set was obtained from a human donor in good health (CMV status not recorded). Some clones in this sample may be carry-over from other donors' samples.

Comment on this clonotype: Sequence at one end of the junction differs from germline and may be a read error. The V and J genes are TRBV10-3 and TRBJ2-1; 10 nucleotides match TRBD1. The germline gives CDR1 ENHRY, CDR2 SYGVKD. CDR3 length: 11 residues. The CDR3 nucleotides are TGTGCCATAGGGACCGGGACAGGGGTTCTGTTC. Translated, it gives CAIGTGTGVLF.

Many counts were recorded for this clonotype. J is TRBJ1-6 and V is TRBV7-2; D uncertain. The ends were cut back, 7 bases at V and 0 bases at J, with 13 bases in the middle. The CDR3 is 16 amino acids. Looked up from germline, CDR1 is SGHTA and CDR2 is FQGNSA. CDR3 DNA: TGTGCCAGCACCCAGTGGCGGAGCTCCTATAATTCACCCCTCCACTTT. As protein: CASTQWRSSYNSPLHF.

The sample holds a few counts of this clonotype. The gene calls are TRBV20-1 and TRBJ2-7; D call uncertain. Deletions cut 6 bases from V and 0 bases from J, with 15 bases between. There are 14 residues in the CDR3. Germline V CDR1 and CDR2: DFQATT, SNEGSKA (reference sequence). The CDR3 protein is CSARRFIDSYEQYF. As DNA, the CDR3 is TGCAGTGCCAGGCGGTTTATTGACTCCTACGAGCAGTACTTC.

In its sample, this clonotype was seen a few times. V usage is TRBV7-9 and J usage is TRBJ1-5; D is undetermined. Germline V gives CDR1 SEHNR, CDR2 FQNEAQ (reference sequence). The CDR3 length is 14 residues. V dropped 1 base and J dropped 5 bases, with 9 bases sitting between them. This CDR3 is CASSLVGKDQPQHF. In DNA form, the CDR3 reads TGTGCCAGCAGCTTAGTCGGGAAAGATCAGCCCCAGCATTTT.

V and J are TRBV5-1 and TRBJ2-7, with D unclear. Germline loops: CDR1 SGHRS, CDR2 YFSETQ. V lost 0 bases, J lost 0 bases, and 7 bases lay in between. The CDR3 is 14 amino acids. The CDR3 is CASSLALDSYEQYF. The CDR3 DNA follows: TGCGCCAGCAGCTTGGCTCTAGACTCCTACGAGCAGTACTTC. The variable domain in full, with the rest retrieved from reference TRBV5-1 and TRBJ2-7, is KAGVTQTPRYLIKTRGQQVTLSCSPISGHRSVSWYQQTPGQGLQFLFEYFSETQRNKGNFPGRFSGRQFSNSRSEMNVSTLELGDSALYLCASSLALDSYEQYFGPGTRLTVT.

This clonotype has more than one count but fewer than ten. This chain links TRBV2 with TRBJ1-1, with D uncertain. Germline lookup yields CDR1 SNHLY and CDR2 FYNNEI. This CDR3 has 14 residues. Trimming left V 3 bases short and J 4 bases short, with 12 bases between. The CDR3 DNA is TGTGCCAGCAGTGACGGTGACCCCTTCACTGAAGCTTTCTTT. It translates to CASSDGDPFTEAFF.

CDR3 loop: CASSRPSPGKSGYEQYF. In nucleotides, the CDR3 is TGTGCCAGCTCACGCCCTAGCCCCGGAAAGAGCGGGTACGAGCAGTACTTC. The chain carries TRBV6-2 or TRBV6-3 and TRBJ2-7; D is perhaps TRBD2 (6 bases). The V gene's germline CDR1 is MNHEY and CDR2 SVGEGT. V lost 8 bases to trimming and J lost 4 bases, with 27 bases between them. The CDR3 loop spans 17 amino acids.

Many counts were recorded for this clonotype. The chain employs TRBV20-1 and TRBJ1-5; D might be TRBD1 (5 bases). The germline CDR1 and CDR2 sequences are DFQATT and SNEGSKA (reference sequence). The CDR3 is made up of 15 amino acids. V lost 1 base and J 2 bases, leaving 12 bases between the germline ends. The CDR3 DNA is TGCAGTGCTAGAGCCCGGGGCAGGGGCAATCAGCCCCAGCATTTT. It yields the protein CSARARGRGNQPQHF.

This clonotype has at least ten counts. V is TRBV7-2 and J is TRBJ2-7; 7 positions agree with TRBD2. The germline V gene encodes CDR1 SGHTA and CDR2 FQGNSA. The trim removed 2 bases at V and 6 bases at J, leaving 7 bases unmatched. The CDR3 sequence is 14 residues long. Here the CDR3 DNA reads TGTGCCAGCAGCTTAAGGTCTGGGGAGGGCGAGCAGTACTTC. Its protein is CASSLRSGEGEQYF.

This clonotype was observed a handful of times. The genes are TRBV7-9 and TRBJ1-2; D is undetermined. Germline V gene data show CDR1 as SEHNR and CDR2 as FQNEAQ (reference sequence). V was clipped by 5 bases and J by 0 bases, with 13 bases between them. The CDR3 is made up of 15 amino acids. This CDR3 is CASSPRAFANYGYTF. The CDR3 DNA sequence: TGTGCCAGCAGCCCGAGGGCATTCGCTAACTATGGCTACACCTTC.

There are many counts of this clonotype. The rearrangement uses TRBV7-2 and TRBJ1-6, with 7 bases lining up with TRBD1. Trimming at V came to 4 bases and at J to 3 bases, leaving 6 bases not matched to a gene. Germline values: CDR1 SGHTA, CDR2 FQGNSA. This CDR3 comprises 16 residues. The CDR3 sequence: CASSSSGTVYNSPLHF. In nucleotides, the CDR3 is TGTGCCAGCAGCTCGTCCGGGACAGTCTATAATTCACCCCTCCACTTT.